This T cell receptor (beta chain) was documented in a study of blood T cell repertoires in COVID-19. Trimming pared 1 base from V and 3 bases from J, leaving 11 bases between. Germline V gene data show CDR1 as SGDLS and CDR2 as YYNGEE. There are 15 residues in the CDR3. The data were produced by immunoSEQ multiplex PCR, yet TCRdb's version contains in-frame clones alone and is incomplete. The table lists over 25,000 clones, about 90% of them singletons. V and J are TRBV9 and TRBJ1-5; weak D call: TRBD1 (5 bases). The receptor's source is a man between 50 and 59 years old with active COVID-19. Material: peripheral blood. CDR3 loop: CASSVSGDDNQPQHF. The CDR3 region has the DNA TGTGCCAGCAGCGTATCGGGGGACGACAATCAGCCCCAGCATTTT.